One sample yielded the 3 T cell receptor beta chains listed below, sequenced in a study of blood T cell repertoires in COVID-19. Sequencing was performed with immunoSEQ multiplex PCR; in TCRdb, only in-frame clones are kept and a portion is missing. Here the sample spans some 430,000 clones, about nine tenths being singletons. Sequencing used PBMCs or T cells enriched from blood (not recorded which). Receptors originate from a young man who had recovered from COVID-19.

Regarding this clone: The identical CDR3 is also encoded by other nucleotide sequences in the sample. The rearrangement links TRBV5-4 to TRBJ2-2, with D uncertain. V was trimmed by 0 bases and J by 1 base, leaving 7 bases between them. The CDR3 is 15 amino acids. The V gene's germline CDR1 is SGHNT and CDR2 YYREEE (reference sequence). In nucleotides, the CDR3 is TGTGCCAGCAGCTTGGCCCCGGGGAACACCGGGGAGCTGTTTTTT. This encodes CASSLAPGNTGELFF.

The chain carries TRBV18 and TRBJ1-4; 10 bases align to TRBD1. Germline V gives CDR1 KGHSH, CDR2 LQKENI. This CDR3 contains 16 residues. J gave up 3 bases and V 3 bases, and 4 bases lay outside the gene matches. CDR3 DNA: TGTGCCAGCTCACCGGCCGGGACAGGGGCTAATGAAAAACTGTTTTTT. Translating it yields CASSPAGTGANEKLFF.

V and J are TRBV15 and TRBJ1-2; D is undetermined. The V end was cut by 0 bases, the J end by 5 bases, with 10 bases between. The CDR3 covers 14 residues. The germline gives CDR1 LNHNV, CDR2 YYDKDF (reference sequence). CDR3 sequence: CATSRELVTYGYTF. Here the CDR3 DNA reads TGTGCCACCAGCAGAGAATTGGTGACTTATGGCTACACCTTC.